This record looks at one T cell receptor beta chain sequence and its context. Its antigen is as yet unknown. The table came from immunoSEQ multiplex PCR; TCRdb's copy has only in-frame clones and leaves some out. The sample includes about 130,000 clones, more than 90% of them seen just once. The CDR3 sequence is 14 residues long. The trim removed 4 bases at V and 5 bases at J, leaving 6 bases unmatched. Per germline, CDR1 SGDLS and CDR2 YYNGEE. The sample belongs to a study of graft-versus-host responses after intestinal transplantation. Turning to the study itself: Uniformly, recipients were administered anti-thymocyte globulin induction with subsequent tacrolimus and steroids for two to three years. The study, taken as a whole, reports: Peak circulating GvH clone levels tracked with early post-transplant HvG declines. Subjects displaying graft-donor T cell macrochimerism possessed elevated graft-versus-host to host-versus-graft clonal ratios inside allografts. Investigators detected GvH clones in recipient marrow, with some emerging earlier in ileum or blood.

The chain couples TRBV9 to TRBJ2-5; 9 bases are a match to TRBD2. This clonotype originated in a human donor who received an intestinal transplant. Material: unstimulated CD4+ T cells sorted from spleen or lymph node cells, obtained before intestinal transplant. CDR3 nucleotide sequence: TGTGCCAGCAGCCCCCTAGCGGGGCGGGAGACCCAGTACTTC. Translation: CASSPLAGRETQYF.